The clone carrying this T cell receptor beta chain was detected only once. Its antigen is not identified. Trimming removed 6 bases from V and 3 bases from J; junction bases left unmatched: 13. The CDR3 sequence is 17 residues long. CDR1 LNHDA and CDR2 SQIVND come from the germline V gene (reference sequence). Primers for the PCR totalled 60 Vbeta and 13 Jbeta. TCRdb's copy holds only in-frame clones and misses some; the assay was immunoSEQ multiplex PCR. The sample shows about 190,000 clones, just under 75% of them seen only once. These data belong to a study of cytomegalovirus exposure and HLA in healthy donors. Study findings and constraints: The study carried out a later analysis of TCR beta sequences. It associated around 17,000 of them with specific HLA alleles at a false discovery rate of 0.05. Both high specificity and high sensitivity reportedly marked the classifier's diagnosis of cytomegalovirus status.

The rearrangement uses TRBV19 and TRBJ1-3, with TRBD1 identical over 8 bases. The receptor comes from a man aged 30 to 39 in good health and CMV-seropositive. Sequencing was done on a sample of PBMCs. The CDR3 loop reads CASREPPGTGGGNTIYF. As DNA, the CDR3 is TGTGCCAGTAGGGAACCGCCCGGGACAGGCGGTGGAAACACCATATATTTT.